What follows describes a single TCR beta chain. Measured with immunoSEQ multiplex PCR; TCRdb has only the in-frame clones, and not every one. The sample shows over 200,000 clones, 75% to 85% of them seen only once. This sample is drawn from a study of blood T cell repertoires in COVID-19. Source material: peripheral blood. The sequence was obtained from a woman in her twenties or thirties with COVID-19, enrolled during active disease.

This CDR3 reads CASSFPREKLFF. Here the CDR3 DNA reads TGTGCCAGCAGCTTTCCCAGGGAAAAACTGTTTTTT. The J gene is TRBJ1-4, the V gene TRBV11-2; D gene unclear. V was shortened by 3 bases and J by 8 bases, with 7 bases between the two germline ends. Germline assignment: CDR1 SGHAT and CDR2 FQNNGV. This CDR3 is built from 12 residues.